This T cell receptor beta chain was captured in a study of vaccination and CD4 T cells after COVID-19. The CDR3 covers 13 residues. Germline V lookup: CDR1 DFQATT, CDR2 SNEGSKA (reference sequence). The Oncomine TCR Beta short-read assay sequenced DNA from cultured CD4+ T cells. MiXCR was run by TCRdb on the PCR reads, yielding one entry per CDR3 protein. The repertoire holds roughly 10,000 distinct CDR3 sequences, with approximately 50% as singletons. Regarding treatment: roughly 10-day PBMC culture with coronavirus spike peptide pools or control peptides (ViraFEST assay). This clonotype was seen a handful of times. Its specificity is not known.

The rearrangement links TRBV20-1 to TRBJ2-3; D gene unclear. Sequences were obtained from CD4+ T cells from blood, cultured in vitro. The receptor comes from a human donor who had recovered from COVID-19. The CDR3 region is CATVDTSTDTQYF. The CDR3 DNA is TGCGCAACCGTAGACACTAGCACAGATACGCAGTATTTT.